A single sample gave rise to the 12 T cell receptor delta chains below, sequenced in a study of gamma-delta chains in newborns, infants, children. TCRdb processed the reads again with the CATT caller. This table holds more than 9,000 delta-chain clones, approximately 22% found once. The sequenced sample consisted of blood. The source is a child who was a newborn, infant or young child, either healthy, febrile or measles-vaccinated (not recorded which).

The chain has TRDV2 and TRDJ1, with D hard to call. The germline gives CDR1 GEAIGNYY, CDR2 EKD. The length of the CDR3 is 14 residues. Trimming left V 2 bases short and J 2 bases short, with 11 bases between. The CDR3 is CACDNLGATDKLIF. In nucleotides, the CDR3 is TGTGCCTGTGACAACCTAGGGGCAACCGATAAACTCATCTTT.

V gene TRDV2 combines with J gene TRDJ3, with 11 bases that match TRDD3. Germline CDR1 reads GEAIGNYY; CDR2 reads EKD. The CDR3 length is 18 residues. V dropped 0 bases and J dropped 5; count of bases not matched to a gene: 5. The CDR3 DNA follows: TGTGCCTGTGACACCCTGGGGGATACTTTCCGGGACACCCGACAGATGTTTTTC. Its protein product is CACDTLGDTFRDTRQMFF.

With respect to this clone: Given a far larger clone just one base away, this is likely a sequencing read error. The sample has other DNA sequences that encode this CDR3 too. CDR3 sequence reads: CACDPLGGTGRTGGKYTDKLIF. Here the CDR3 DNA reads TGTGCCTGTGACCCCTTGGGAGGAACAGGGCGTACTGGGGGCAAATACACCGATAAACTTATCTTT. The chain couples TRDV2 to TRDJ1, with TRDD3 matching over 8 bases. The germline CDR1 and CDR2 sequences are GEAIGNYY and EKD. The CDR3 is 22 residues long.

As to this clone: One end of the junction fails to match germline, which may point to a read error. The rearrangement uses TRDV2 and TRDJ1; TRDD3 aligns across 7 bases. Germline V gene sequence: CDR1 GEAIGNYY, CDR2 EKD. The CDR3 extends over 19 amino acids. CDR3 loop: CASDTGGTTGEWAGRGIIF. The CDR3 DNA is TGTGCCTCTGACACCGGGGGTACGACTGGGGAGTGGGCTGGTCGAGGGATCATCTTT.

This clone was seen a few times. In DNA, the CDR3 is TGTGCCTGTGACACCGTGGGGGATCGCCCCTCCTGGGACACCCGACAGATGTTTTTC. Amino acids: CACDTVGDRPSWDTRQMFF. V is TRDV2 and J is TRDJ3; 8 bases map to TRDD3. The length of the CDR3 is 19 residues. After removal of 0 bases from V and 0 bases from J, the junction contained 6 bases not matched to a gene. CDR1 and CDR2 from the germline V gene are GEAIGNYY and EKD.

By share of the sample, this clone is medium-sized (0.01 to 0.1%). Different DNA sequences within this sample yield the same CDR3. This chain connects TRDV2 to TRDJ1; the match to TRDD3 covers 11 bases. V trimming: 3 bases; J trimming: 3 bases; junction bases outside the gene matches: 11. The CDR3 contains 17 residues. Germline V gene sequence: CDR1 GEAIGNYY, CDR2 EKD. CDR3 nucleotide sequence: TGTGCCTGTGACTCACTACATGGGGGATACGCTTCCGATAAACTCATCTTT. Translating gives CACDSLHGGYASDKLIF.

Concerning this clone itself: An end of the junction does not agree with germline; a read error may underlie this. The gene calls are TRDV1 and TRDJ1; TRDD3 matches 9 bases. The germline V gene encodes CDR1 TSWWSYY and CDR2 QGS. The CDR3 is 17 residues long. In DNA, the CDR3 is TGTGCTCGTGGGGGAAGAGGGGGGATACTACAGACCGATAAACTCATCTTT. It specifies CARGGRGGILQTDKLIF.

This clone was counted only a few times. This same CDR3 is encoded by further DNA sequences in the sample. The rearrangement links TRDV1 to TRDJ1; D is undetermined. Germline V gene lookup returns CDR1 TSWWSYY and CDR2 QGS. The CDR3 has 19 amino acids. V lost 1 base, J lost 0 bases, and 21 bases lay in between. In DNA form, the CDR3 reads TGTGCTCTTGGGGAACCCCCCCGACCGGCCGACAAGTACACCGATAAACTCATCTTT. Protein: CALGEPPRPADKYTDKLIF.

Concerning this clone: This may arise from a read error, as a much more abundant clone is one base away. The sample contains more than one DNA sequence encoding this CDR3. The genes are TRDV2 and TRDJ1; 10 bases fit TRDD3. Germline V gives CDR1 GEAIGNYY, CDR2 EKD. Unmatched junction bases numbered 6, after V lost 7 bases and J lost 2 bases. This CDR3 contains 14 residues. Here the CDR3 reads CACDLLGDTDKLIF. CDR3 DNA: TGTGCCTGCGACTTACTGGGGGATACCGATAAACTCATCTTT.

This clone was counted a few times. The CDR3 region is CACDTVLGDTRGTDKLIF. CDR3 nucleotide sequence: TGTGCCTGTGACACCGTACTGGGGGATACGCGGGGTACCGATAAACTCATCTTT. The chain joins TRDV2 to TRDJ1, with TRDD3 matching 13 bases. Germline V CDR1 and CDR2: GEAIGNYY, EKD. The CDR3 contains 18 residues. The V and J ends lost 0 bases and 2 bases, in that order; junction bases with no gene match: 8.

The chain employs TRDV2 and TRDJ1; 7 bases are shared with TRDD3. The CDR3 covers 18 residues. In germline, CDR1 is GEAIGNYY, CDR2 EKD. V was pared by 1 base and J by 0 bases, with 13 bases of the junction left unmatched. This chain's CDR3 is CACDTPSGGNMYTDKLIF. The DNA for the CDR3 is TGTGCCTGTGACACACCCTCTGGGGGTAATATGTACACCGATAAACTCATCTTT.

Remarks on this clone: Other DNA sequences of this sample code for an identical CDR3. The J gene is TRDJ4, the V gene TRDV1; 9 nucleotides align to TRDD3. Losses at the gene ends were 1 base for V and 0 bases for J; bases not matched to a gene: 21. The CDR3 spans 21 residues. The V gene's germline CDR1 is TSWWSYY and CDR2 QGS. CDR3 bases: TGTGCTCTTGGGGAACCGCCGGAACGTCTGGGGGATCTTACTCCTGCCAGACCCCTGATCTTT. Translation gives CALGEPPERLGDLTPARPLIF.